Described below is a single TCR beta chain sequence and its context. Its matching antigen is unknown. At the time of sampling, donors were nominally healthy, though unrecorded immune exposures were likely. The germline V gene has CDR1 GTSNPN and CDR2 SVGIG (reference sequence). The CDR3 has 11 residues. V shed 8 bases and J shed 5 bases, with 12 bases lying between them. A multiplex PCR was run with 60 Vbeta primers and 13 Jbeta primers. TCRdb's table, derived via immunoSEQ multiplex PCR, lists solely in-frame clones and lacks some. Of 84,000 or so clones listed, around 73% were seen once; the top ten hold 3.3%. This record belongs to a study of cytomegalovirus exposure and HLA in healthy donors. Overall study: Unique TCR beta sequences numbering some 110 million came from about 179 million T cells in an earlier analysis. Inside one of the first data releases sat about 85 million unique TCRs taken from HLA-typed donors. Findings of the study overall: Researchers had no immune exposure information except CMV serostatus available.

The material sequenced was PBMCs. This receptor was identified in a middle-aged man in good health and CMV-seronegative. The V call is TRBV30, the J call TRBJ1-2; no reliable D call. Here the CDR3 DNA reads TGTGCCGAATTTACCAGTTATGGCTACACCTTC. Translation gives CAEFTSYGYTF.